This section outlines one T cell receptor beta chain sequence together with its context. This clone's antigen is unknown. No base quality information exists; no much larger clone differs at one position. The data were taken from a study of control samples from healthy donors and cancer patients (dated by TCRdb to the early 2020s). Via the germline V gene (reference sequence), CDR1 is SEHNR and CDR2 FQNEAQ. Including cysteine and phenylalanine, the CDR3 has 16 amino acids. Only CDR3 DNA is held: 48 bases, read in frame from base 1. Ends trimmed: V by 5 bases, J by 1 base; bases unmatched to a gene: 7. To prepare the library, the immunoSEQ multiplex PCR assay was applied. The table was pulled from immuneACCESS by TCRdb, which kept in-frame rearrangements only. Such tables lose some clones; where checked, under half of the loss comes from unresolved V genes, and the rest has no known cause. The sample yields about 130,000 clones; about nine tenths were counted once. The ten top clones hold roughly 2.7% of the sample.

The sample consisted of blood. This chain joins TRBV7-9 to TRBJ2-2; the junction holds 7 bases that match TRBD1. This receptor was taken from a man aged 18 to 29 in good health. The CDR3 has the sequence CASSPLGTENTGELFF. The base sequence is TGTGCCAGCAGCCCCCTCGGGACAGAGAACACCGGGGAGCTGTTTTTT. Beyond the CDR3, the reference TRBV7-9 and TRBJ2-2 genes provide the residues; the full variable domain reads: DTGVSQNPRHKITKRGQNVTFRCDPISEHNRLYWYRQTLGQGPEFLTYFQNEAQLEKSRLLSDRFSAERPKGSFSTLEIQRTEQGDSAMYLCASSPLGTENTGELFFGEGSRLTVL.